Sequencing of this TCR beta chain was carried out in a study of T-cell memory formation after mild COVID-19. Trimming removed 5 bases from V and 5 bases from J, with 13 bases in between. Germline V gene lookup returns CDR1 LGHDT and CDR2 YNNKEL (reference sequence). The CDR3 covers 14 residues. In its sample, this clonotype was seen many times. A single record per CDR3 protein comes from TCRdb applying MiXCR to the 5' RACE reads. The sample holds some 14,000 distinct CDR3 sequences; around 11% are singletons and the top ten take 40% to 60%. V gene TRBV3-1 combines with J gene TRBJ2-1; D is unclear. The origin of this receptor is an adult woman who had mild COVID-19 (a few samples of this study predate the infection). Cell type and time point are not known. The sequencing sample was made of PBMCs or a T cell subset sorted from them (not recorded which). DNA for the CDR3: TGTGCCAGCAGCACTCCGGAGCTTAACAATGAGCAGTTCTTC. Protein: CASSTPELNNEQFF.